Detailed here is one T cell receptor (beta chain). The sample is drawn from a study of CD8 T cells in Susac syndrome. The RNA input was roughly 0.45 to 1 ug, and it was reverse transcribed with random hexamers. TCRdb fed the immunoSEQ multiplex PCR reads into MiXCR, producing one record per CDR3 protein. The sample lists a few hundred thousand distinct CDR3 sequences; more than 80% were seen once. Germline trimming cut 5 bases from V and 1 base from J; bases unmatched to any gene: 10. The CDR3 consists of 17 residues. Germline loops: CDR1 SEHNR, CDR2 FQNEAQ (reference sequence). The sequencing input was CD8+ T cells from PBMCs. V usage is TRBV7-9 and J usage is TRBJ2-1; TRBD1 aligns across 8 bases. The sequence was obtained from a human donor with multiple sclerosis. This CDR3 reads CASSLTTGVQSYNEQFF. In DNA form, the CDR3 reads TGTGCCAGCAGCCTAACGACAGGGGTTCAGTCCTACAATGAGCAGTTCTTC.